One and the same sample provided the 9 T cell receptor beta chains below, sequenced in a study of CD8+CD57+ T cells in acquired aplastic anemia. It was genomic DNA that served as the template for profiling TCR beta VDJ and CDR3. Each CDR3 protein gets one entry after TCRdb re-called the reads with MiXCR. Here the sample spans approximately 130,000 distinct CDR3 sequences, almost 40% being singletons. Before being chosen for sequencing, patients had shown CD8+CD57+ cell expansion by flow cytometry. The sequenced sample was sorted CD4+, CD8+, or CD8+CD57+ T cells (not recorded which) from PBMCs. The receptors originated from a human donor with aplastic anemia.

At least ten counts were recorded for this clonotype. The CDR3 reads CASSSRWESYNSPLHF. The CDR3 coding sequence is TGTGCCAGCAGTTCGCGGTGGGAGTCCTATAATTCACCCCTCCACTTT. The chain uses TRBV6-1 and TRBJ1-6; D not certain. CDR3 length equals 16 residues. With 5 bases removed from V and 1 base from J, the gap between germline ends came to 12 bases. Germline V gene lookup returns CDR1 MNHNS and CDR2 SASEGT.

The V and J genes are TRBV29-1 and TRBJ1-2; D is unresolved. The CDR3 is made up of 11 amino acids. Trimming cost V 4 bases and J 2 bases, with 5 bases left between them. Germline V gene sequence: CDR1 SQVTM, CDR2 ANQGSEA. The DNA of the CDR3 is TGCAGCGTTGGAGAAAACTATGGCTACACCTTC. Protein: CSVGENYGYTF.

This clonotype appeared a few times. A much larger clone differs by one base, so this may be a read error. Lacking the conserved final phenylalanine or tryptophan, this CDR3 likely reflects a read error. This chain uses TRBV19 with TRBJ1-1, with TRBD1 identical over 11 bases. Germline V CDR1 and CDR2: LNHDA, SQIVND (reference sequence). Losses at the gene ends were 10 bases for V and 2 bases for J; bases not matched to a gene: 12. This CDR3 is 16 amino acids long. DNA of the CDR3: TGTGCCACCACTAGGACAGGGGGCTTCGATAACACTGAAGCTTTCTCT. Its translation is CATTRTGGFDNTEAFS.

The chain has TRBV7-2 and TRBJ1-4; TRBD1 agrees at 7 bases. In germline, CDR1 is SGHTA, CDR2 FQGNSA. J lost 4 bases, V lost 2 bases, and 1 base had no gene match. CDR3 length: 14 residues. CDR3 loop: CASSLQGGNEKLFF. Written as DNA, the CDR3 is TGTGCCAGCAGCTTACAGGGGGGTAATGAAAAACTGTTTTTT.

The V call is TRBV7-9, the J call TRBJ2-3; D possibly uses TRBD1 or TRBD2 (5 bases each). The CDR3 runs to 13 residues. The V and J ends lost 4 bases and 4 bases respectively, with 9 bases between them. In germline, CDR1 is SEHNR, CDR2 FQNEAQ (reference sequence). The DNA for the CDR3 is TGTGCCAGCAGCTACCGGGGCCCAGATACGCAGTATTTT. Amino acids: CASSYRGPDTQYF.

The table lists this clonotype with many counts. This chain links TRBV4-1 with TRBJ1-2; D is unclear. Trimming removed 5 bases from V and 1 base from J, with 14 bases in between. CDR1 is MGHRA and CDR2 is YSYEKL in the germline V gene. The CDR3 is 15 amino acids. The CDR3 region is CASSSDPKVNYGYTF. The CDR3, as DNA: TGCGCCAGCAGCTCGGACCCCAAGGTTAACTATGGCTACACCTTC.

Remarks on this clonotype: The CDR3 carries no conserved terminal phenylalanine or tryptophan, so it likely arises from a read error. In DNA form, the CDR3 reads TGTGCCACCAGCAGAGATGGTGGCGGGGGGGCCGATGAGCAGTTCCTC. It codes for CATSRDGGGGADEQFL. J is TRBJ2-1 and V is TRBV15; 9 positions agree with TRBD2. CDR1 is LNHNV, CDR2 YYDKDF, per germline (reference sequence). Losses at the gene ends were 0 bases for V and 8 bases for J; bases not matched to a gene: 8. The CDR3 has 16 amino acids.

This chain joins TRBV27 and TRBJ2-7, with D possibly being TRBD1 or TRBD2 (5 bases each). CDR1 MNHEY and CDR2 SMNVEV come from the germline V gene (reference sequence). V shed 4 bases and J shed 6 bases, with 16 bases lying between them. The CDR3 runs 14 residues. This CDR3 is CASSSGAVSGEQYF. CDR3 DNA: TGTGCCAGCAGTTCCGGGGCTGTTAGTGGCGAGCAGTACTTC.

Note on this clonotype: A much larger clone differs by one base, so this may be a read error. The chain recombines TRBV10-3 with TRBJ2-5; TRBD1 agrees at 7 bases. Germline assignment: CDR1 ENHRY and CDR2 SYGVKD. The CDR3 is 13 residues long. The CDR3 DNA is TGTGCCAGCAGTTGTACCAGGGGGAAGACCCAGTACTTC. This sequence encodes CASSCTRGKTQYF.